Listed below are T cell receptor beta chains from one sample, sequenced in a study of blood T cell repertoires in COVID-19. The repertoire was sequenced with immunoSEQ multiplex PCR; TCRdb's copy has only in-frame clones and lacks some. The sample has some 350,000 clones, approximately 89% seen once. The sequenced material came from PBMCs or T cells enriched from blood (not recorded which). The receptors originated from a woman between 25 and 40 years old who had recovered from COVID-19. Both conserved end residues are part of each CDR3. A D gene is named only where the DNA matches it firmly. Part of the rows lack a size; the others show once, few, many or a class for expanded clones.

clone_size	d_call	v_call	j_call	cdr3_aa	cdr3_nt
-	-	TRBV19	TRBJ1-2	CASSIEQGSGGGYTF	TGTGCCAGTAGTATAGAGCAGGGGAGTGGTGGTGGCTACACCTTC
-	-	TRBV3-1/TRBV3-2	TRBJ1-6	CASSQVLSSPLHF	TGTGCCAGCAGCCAAGTTCTTAGTTCACCCCTCCACTTT
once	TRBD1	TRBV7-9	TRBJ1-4	CASSPQGRGNEKLFF	TGTGCCAGCAGCCCCCAGGGCAGGGGGAATGAAAAACTGTTTTTT
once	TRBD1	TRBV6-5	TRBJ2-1	CASSPTIGTGNEQFF	TGTGCCAGCAGTCCAACAATCGGGACAGGGAACGAGCAGTTCTTC
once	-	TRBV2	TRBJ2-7	CASSRGAGAYEQYF	TGTGCCAGCAGCCGGGGGGCGGGGGCCTACGAGCAGTACTTC
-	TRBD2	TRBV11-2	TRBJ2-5	CASSPPPGAGVQETQYF	TGTGCCAGCAGCCCCCCCCCGGGCGCGGGGGTACAAGAGACCCAGTACTTC
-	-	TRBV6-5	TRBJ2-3	CASSYVSASGTQYF	TGTGCCAGCAGTTACGTGAGCGCCTCAGGGACGCAGTATTTT
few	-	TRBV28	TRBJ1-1	CASSPTRGRNTEAFF	TGTGCCAGCAGCCCGACCAGGGGCCGGAACACTGAAGCTTTCTTT
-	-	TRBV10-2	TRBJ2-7	CASSDSLAVLFPGEQYF	TGCGCCAGCAGTGACTCGTTAGCGGTCCTCTTTCCGGGTGAGCAGTACTTC
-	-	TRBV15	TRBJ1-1	CATSTGDTEAFF	TGTGCCACCAGCACAGGCGACACTGAAGCTTTCTTT
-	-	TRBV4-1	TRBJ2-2	CASSRLVDRLYGELFF	TGCGCCAGCAGCCGCCTAGTGGACAGATTGTACGGGGAGCTGTTTTTT
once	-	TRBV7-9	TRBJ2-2	CASSPEASWELFF	TGTGCCAGCAGCCCAGAGGCCTCCTGGGAGCTGTTTTTT
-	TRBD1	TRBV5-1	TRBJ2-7	CASSPGQGAISYEQYF	TGCGCCAGCAGCCCGGGACAGGGCGCGATCTCCTACGAGCAGTACTTC
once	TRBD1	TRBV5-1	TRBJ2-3	CASSLQGAYHTDTQYF	TGCGCCAGCAGCTTACAGGGGGCGTATCACACAGATACGCAGTATTTT
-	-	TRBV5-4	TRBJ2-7	CASSLAQGYEQYF	TGTGCCAGCAGCTTGGCCCAGGGTTACGAGCAGTACTTC
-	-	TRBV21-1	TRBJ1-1	CASSNLVREGSTEAFF	TGTGCCAGCAGCAATTTGGTAAGGGAGGGGAGCACTGAAGCTTTCTTT
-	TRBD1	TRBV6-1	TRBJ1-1	CASSEAPQGANTEAFF	TGTGCCAGCAGTGAAGCTCCACAGGGGGCGAACACTGAAGCTTTCTTT
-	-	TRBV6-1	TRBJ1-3	CASSEQFSGNTIYF	TGTGCCAGCAGTGAACAGTTCTCTGGAAACACCATATATTTT
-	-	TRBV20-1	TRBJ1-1	CSASFRFTTEAFF	TGCAGTGCTAGTTTCCGGTTTACCACTGAAGCTTTCTTT
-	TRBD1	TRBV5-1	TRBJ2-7	CASSRDRERQYF	TGCGCCAGCAGTCGGGACAGGGAGAGGCAGTACTTC
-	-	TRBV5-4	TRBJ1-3	CASSSIAGPGNTIYF	TGTGCCAGCAGCTCAATCGCGGGACCTGGAAACACCATATATTTT
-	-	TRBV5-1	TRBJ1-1	CASSAWGENTEAFF	TGCGCCAGCAGCGCCTGGGGGGAAAACACTGAAGCTTTCTTT
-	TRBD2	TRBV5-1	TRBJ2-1	CASSFSVAGETWEQFF	TGCGCCAGCAGCTTTTCGGTCGCGGGGGAGACCTGGGAGCAGTTCTTC
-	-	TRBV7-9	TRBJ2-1	CASSLASQGEVWSYNEQFF	TGTGCCAGCAGCTTAGCGTCCCAAGGGGAGGTTTGGTCCTACAATGAGCAGTTCTTC
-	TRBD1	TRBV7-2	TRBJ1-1	CASSLTGGLDTEAFF	TGTGCCAGCAGCTTGACAGGGGGCCTGGACACTGAAGCTTTCTTT
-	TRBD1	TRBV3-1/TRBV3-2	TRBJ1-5	CASSQTTGVGNQPQHF	TGTGCCAGCAGCCAAACGACAGGGGTTGGCAATCAGCCCCAGCATTTT
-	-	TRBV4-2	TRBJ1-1	CASSQATYGGNTEAFF	TGTGCCAGCAGCCAAGCTACGTATGGTGGGAACACTGAAGCTTTCTTT
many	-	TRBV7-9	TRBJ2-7	CASSFAARDEQYF	TGTGCCAGCAGCTTCGCGGCCAGGGACGAGCAGTACTTC
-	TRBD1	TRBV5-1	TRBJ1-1	CASSWGTGAEAFF	TGCGCCAGCAGCTGGGGGACAGGGGCTGAAGCTTTCTTT
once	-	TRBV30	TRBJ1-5	CAWSPEGGTPQHF	TGTGCCTGGAGCCCTGAGGGAGGGACCCCCCAGCATTTT
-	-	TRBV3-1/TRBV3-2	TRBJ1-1	CASGKGRDTEAFF	TGTGCCAGCGGGAAGGGCAGGGACACTGAAGCTTTCTTT
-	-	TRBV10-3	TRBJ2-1	CATSPQRGGSYNEQFF	TGTGCCACAAGCCCCCAAAGGGGGGGTTCCTACAATGAGCAGTTCTTC
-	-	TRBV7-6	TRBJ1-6	CASSLSRVPNSPLHF	TGTGCCAGCAGCTTATCCAGGGTGCCGAATTCACCCCTCCACTTT
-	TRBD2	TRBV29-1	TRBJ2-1	CSVEASGSYNEQFF	TGCAGCGTTGAAGCTAGCGGCTCCTACAATGAGCAGTTCTTC
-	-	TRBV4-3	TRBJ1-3	CASSQDRGSAGNTIYF	TGCGCCAGCAGCCAAGACAGGGGATCGGCTGGAAACACCATATATTTT
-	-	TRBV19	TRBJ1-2	CASSTVSNYGYTF	TGTGCCAGTAGTACAGTGTCTAACTATGGCTACACCTTC
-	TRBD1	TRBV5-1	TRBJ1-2	CASSLEDRPNGYTF	TGCGCCAGCAGCCTTGAGGACAGGCCCAATGGCTACACCTTC
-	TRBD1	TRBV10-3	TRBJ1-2	CAISESQGVNYGYTF	TGTGCCATCAGTGAGTCACAGGGGGTGAACTATGGCTACACCTTC
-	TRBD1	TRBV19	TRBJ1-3	CASSSQGAGNTIYF	TGTGCCAGTAGTTCCCAGGGGGCTGGAAACACCATATATTTT
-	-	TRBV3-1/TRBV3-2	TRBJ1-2	CASSQGPQGPYTF	TGTGCCAGCAGCCAGGGACCTCAGGGGCCCTACACCTTC
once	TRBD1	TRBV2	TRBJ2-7	CASSLTDRGGEQYF	TGTGCCAGCAGCCTTACGGACAGGGGTGGCGAGCAGTACTTC
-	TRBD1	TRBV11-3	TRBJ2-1	CASSYTGANEQFF	TGTGCCAGCAGTTATACAGGGGCGAATGAGCAGTTCTTC
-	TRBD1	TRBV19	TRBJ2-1	CASSQGAPSSYNEQFF	TGTGCCAGTAGTCAGGGGGCTCCCAGCTCCTACAATGAGCAGTTCTTC
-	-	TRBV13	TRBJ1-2	CASTRGGVNYGYTF	TGTGCCAGCACCCGAGGGGGGGTTAACTATGGCTACACCTTC
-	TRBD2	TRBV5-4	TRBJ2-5	CASSSLSGSRGETQYF	TGTGCCAGCAGCTCTCTTAGCGGGTCAAGGGGAGAGACCCAGTACTTC
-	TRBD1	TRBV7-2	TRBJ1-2	CASSSGQNYGYTF	TGTGCCAGCAGCTCGGGACAGAACTATGGCTACACCTTC
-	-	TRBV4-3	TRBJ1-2	CASSQASGTNYGYTF	TGCGCCAGCAGCCAAGCTTCGGGAACCAACTATGGCTACACCTTC
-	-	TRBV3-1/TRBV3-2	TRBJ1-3	CASSPRTGSGNTIYF	TGTGCCAGCAGTCCCCGGACGGGGTCGGGAAACACCATATATTTT
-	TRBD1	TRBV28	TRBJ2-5	CASSSLRGQGIQTQYF	TGTGCCAGCAGTTCTTTAAGAGGACAGGGGATACAGACCCAGTACTTC
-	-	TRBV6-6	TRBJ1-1	CASSKEGVTEAFF	TGTGCCAGCTCAAAAGAGGGTGTCACTGAAGCTTTCTTT
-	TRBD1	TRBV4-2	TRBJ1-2	CASSQLAGGAELDGYTF	TGTGCCAGCAGCCAACTGGCAGGGGGCGCGGAATTGGATGGCTACACCTTC
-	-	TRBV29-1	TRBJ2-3	CSVEEREDIGTDTQYF	TGCAGCGTTGAAGAGAGAGAGGACATAGGCACAGATACGCAGTATTTT
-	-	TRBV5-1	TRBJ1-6	CASSPGQNNSPLHF	TGCGCCAGCAGCCCCGGACAGAATAATTCACCCCTCCACTTT